This record looks at one TCR beta chain sequence and its context. V was shortened by 6 bases and J by 4 bases, with 13 bases between the two germline ends. The CDR3 is 14 residues long. The germline CDR1 and CDR2 sequences are MNHEY and SMNVEV (reference sequence). The source of the sample is a study of PD-1 and CTLA-4 blockade in melanoma. Produced via immunoSEQ multiplex PCR; TCRdb's table is partial and in-frame only. Of roughly 30,000 clones in the sample, approximately 88% are singletons; the top ten hold around 8.5%. This specimen consisted of CD8+ T cells from peripheral blood, obtained before anti-PD-1 treatment. The receptor comes from a human donor with melanoma. This sequence joins TRBV27 and TRBJ2-1, with a possible D match to TRBD1 (6 bases). DNA for the CDR3: TGTGCCAGCAGCCCGGGACACCTTTACAATGAGCAGTTCTTC. It yields the protein CASSPGHLYNEQFF.